The 32 T cell receptor beta chains given below trace back to one sample, sequenced in a study of T cells after yellow fever vaccination (dated by TCRdb to about 2019). The treatment or condition label on this specimen signifies: live attenuated yellow fever vaccine strain. Receptor libraries were prepared by 5' RACE. Sequencing relied on an Illumina NovaSeq 6000. TCRdb cleaned the public reads at Q25 with fastp, built clones with MiXCR and kept in-frame beta chains. One record per CDR3 amino acid sequence lists the most common genes and DNA. For this sample there are about 260,000 distinct CDR3 sequences; 5.2% appear just once. The ten biggest clones cover around 3.5% of the sample. The material was CD4+ T cells sorted from PBMCs, obtained on the day of the yellow fever booster vaccination. Receptors were obtained from a man younger than 35 who received the YFV17D yellow fever vaccine.

This clonotype appeared a few times. V and J are TRBV7-2 and TRBJ2-3; 9 bases line up with TRBD2. Trimming took 2 bases from V and 2 from J; bases not matched to a gene: 5. The CDR3 extends over 16 amino acids. Germline V gene lookup returns CDR1 SGHTA and CDR2 FQGNSA. CDR3: CASSLQAGGVTDTQYF. The CDR3, as DNA: TGTGCCAGCAGCTTACAAGCGGGGGGAGTCACAGATACGCAGTATTTT.

This clonotype was seen only a few times. The rearrangement links TRBV6-5 to TRBJ1-3; no clear D. This CDR3 is 15 amino acids long. Trimming cost V 6 bases and J 0 bases, with 12 bases left between them. Germline loops: CDR1 MNHEY, CDR2 SVGAGI. The CDR3 here is CASRRDPSSGNTIYF. CDR3 DNA sequence: TGTGCCAGCAGACGCGACCCAAGCTCTGGAAACACCATATATTTT.

This clonotype came up many times. The chain employs TRBV12-3 or TRBV12-4 and TRBJ2-5; the D gene is possibly TRBD2 (5 bases). The V gene lost 2 bases and the J gene lost 5 bases, with 9 bases spanning the gap. This CDR3 contains 13 residues. CDR3: CASSLRQRETQYF. As DNA, the CDR3 is TGTGCCAGCAGTTTAAGGCAGCGGGAGACCCAGTACTTC.

The V call is TRBV10-3, the J call TRBJ1-5; 7 nucleotides agree with TRBD1. The CDR3 has 17 amino acids. The V gene end was trimmed by 0 bases and the J gene end by 0 bases; junction bases not matched to a gene: 5. Per germline, CDR1 ENHRY and CDR2 SYGVKD. The CDR3 region has the DNA TGTGCCATCAGTGAGTCGGGAGGGGGCTATAGCAATCAGCCCCAGCATTTT. It yields the protein CAISESGGGYSNQPQHF.

This clonotype has at least ten counts. The junction departs from the called germline gene at one end, perhaps through a read error. The rearrangement joins TRBV7-2 to TRBJ2-1, with TRBD1 matching 7 bases. CDR1 SGHTA and CDR2 FQGNSA come from the germline V gene. The CDR3 contains 13 residues. DNA of the CDR3: TGCGCCAGCAGCTTTTCAGGGGGCAATGAGCAGTTCTTC. Protein: CASSFSGGNEQFF. Drawing the rest from reference TRBV7-2 and TRBJ2-1, the complete variable domain is GAGVSQSPSNKVTEKGKDVELRCDPISGHTALYWYRQSLGQGLEFLIYFQGNSAPDKSGLPSDRFSAERTGGSVSTLTIQRTQQEDSAVYLCASSFSGGNEQFFGPGTRLTVL.

The sample holds many counts of this clonotype. The chain couples TRBV5-1 to TRBJ2-7; unclear D gene. From germline, CDR1 is SGHRS and CDR2 YFSETQ. The CDR3 covers 14 residues. V was cut by 2 bases and J by 6 bases, with 15 bases left in between. This chain's CDR3 is CASSFWQPALEQYV. The CDR3 DNA reads TGCGCCAGCAGCTTCTGGCAGCCGGCCCTCGAGCAGTACGTC.

The CDR3 DNA follows: TGTGCCAGCAGCGTCTCCCCGACAGCCAACACTGAAGCTTTCTTT. Its translation: CASSVSPTANTEAFF. The chain joins TRBV9 to TRBJ1-1; D is possibly TRBD1 (5 bases). This CDR3 is 15 amino acids long. V gave up 2 bases and J gave up 2 bases, with 13 bases separating them. Germline values: CDR1 SGDLS, CDR2 YYNGEE.

This chain links TRBV3-1 with TRBJ1-2; D remains ambiguous. The length of the CDR3 is 15 residues. V lost 1 base to trimming and J lost 8 bases, with 17 bases between them. The germline V gene encodes CDR1 LGHDT and CDR2 YNNKEL (reference sequence). The CDR3 spells CASSQGVSGLEGYTF. CDR3 DNA sequence: TGTGCCAGCAGCCAAGGAGTCTCCGGTTTAGAGGGCTACACCTTC.

This clonotype was seen a few times. The J gene is TRBJ1-1, the V gene TRBV5-1; D gene ambiguous. This CDR3 comprises 14 residues. CDR1 is SGHRS and CDR2 is YFSETQ in the germline V gene. The ends were cut back, 0 bases at V and 0 bases at J, with 6 bases in the middle. The CDR3 DNA is TGCGCCAGCAGCTTGGATGGGATGAACACTGAAGCTTTCTTT. It specifies CASSLDGMNTEAFF.

This clonotype was seen a handful of times. This rearrangement joins TRBV28 to TRBJ2-5; maybe TRBD2 (6 bases). Per germline, CDR1 MDHEN and CDR2 SYDVKM. The CDR3 sequence is 14 residues long. V was pared by 3 bases and J by 9 bases, with 17 bases between. DNA of the CDR3: TGTGCCAGCAGTTTGTATACCCCGGGAGTGGCCCAGTACTTC. This encodes CASSLYTPGVAQYF.

This clonotype turned up a few times. V and J are TRBV11-2 and TRBJ1-1, with TRBD1 identical over 8 bases. The J segment lost 6 bases and the V segment lost 5 bases, leaving 8 bases of the junction unmatched. Per germline, CDR1 SGHAT and CDR2 FQNNGV. This CDR3 comprises 14 residues. Written as DNA, the CDR3 is TGTGCCAGCAGCCAGCCAGGGACAGGACCTGAAGCTTTCTTT. This gives the protein CASSQPGTGPEAFF. Based on the CDR3 plus reference TRBV11-2 and TRBJ1-1, the full variable domain is EAGVAQSPRYKIIEKRQSVAFWCNPISGHATLYWYQQILGQGPKLLIQFQNNGVVDDSQLPKDRFSAERLKGVDSTLKIQPAKLEDSAVYLCASSQPGTGPEAFFGQGTRLTVV.

This clonotype was counted many times. The gene calls are TRBV7-9 and TRBJ1-2; TRBD1 agrees at 7 bases. The germline gives CDR1 SEHNR, CDR2 FQNEAQ (reference sequence). The CDR3 contains 15 residues. V lost 3 bases to trimming and J lost 4 bases; unmatched junction nucleotides: 8. CDR3 amino acids: CASSFTGAVSYGYTF. The CDR3 DNA is TGTGCCAGCAGCTTCACAGGGGCTGTAAGCTATGGCTACACCTTC.

This clonotype was observed at least ten times. The V call is TRBV7-8, the J call TRBJ2-1, with 7 nucleotides matching TRBD2. The ends lost 0 bases at V and 9 bases at J; junction bases unmatched: 8. CDR1 is SGHVS and CDR2 is FQNEAQ in the germline V gene. The CDR3 has 15 residues. Written as DNA, the CDR3 is TGTGCCAGCAGCTTAGCGTTCGGGGGGTCCACTGAGCAGTTCTTC. This sequence encodes CASSLAFGGSTEQFF.

This clonotype was observed a few times. This chain connects TRBV7-9 to TRBJ2-3; D gene ambiguous. Germline assignment: CDR1 SEHNR and CDR2 FQNEAQ (reference sequence). This CDR3 spans 14 amino acids. Deletions cut 5 bases from V and 5 bases from J, with 14 bases between. The CDR3 here is CASSLIYFGDTQYF. The DNA of the CDR3 is TGTGCCAGCAGCCTTATCTACTTTGGAGATACGCAGTATTTT.

This clonotype was recorded a few times. CDR3 residues: CASSLDRAGETQYF. CDR3 nucleotide sequence: TGTGCCAGCAGCTTAGATCGAGCTGGAGAGACCCAGTACTTC. The rearrangement links TRBV11-3 to TRBJ2-5; D remains unclear. The ends were cut back, 0 bases at V and 4 bases at J, with 9 bases in the middle. Looked up from germline, CDR1 is SGHNT and CDR2 is YENEEA. This CDR3 comprises 14 residues.

This clonotype turned up a few times. The CDR3 here is CASSLEGSYNEQFF. CDR3 nucleotide sequence: TGCGCCAGCAGCTTGGAGGGATCCTACAATGAGCAGTTCTTC. The chain carries TRBV5-1 and TRBJ2-1; D ambiguous. Germline CDR1 is SGHRS and CDR2 is YFSETQ. V lost 0 bases, J lost 1 base, and 5 bases lay in between. The CDR3 spans 14 residues.

This clonotype has at least ten counts. The V and J genes are TRBV18 and TRBJ2-1, with D possibly TRBD1 on 8 matching bases. Germline values: CDR1 KGHSH, CDR2 LQKENI. V lost 3 bases to trimming and J lost 1 base, with 13 bases between them. The CDR3 runs 16 residues. CDR3 DNA: TGTGCCAGCTCACCCGGACAGGGAGGGTCCTACAATGAGCAGTTCTTC. Translation: CASSPGQGGSYNEQFF.

This clonotype showed up many times. The chain employs TRBV7-2 and TRBJ2-7, with unresolved D. Germline V gene lookup returns CDR1 SGHTA and CDR2 FQGNSA. The CDR3 has 13 amino acids. V dropped 4 bases and J dropped 3 bases, with 10 bases sitting between them. CDR3 sequence reads: CASSYSYYYEQYF. DNA for the CDR3: TGTGCCAGCAGCTATTCGTATTACTACGAGCAGTACTTC. The variable domain in full, completed from reference TRBV7-2 and TRBJ2-7, reads GAGVSQSPSNKVTEKGKDVELRCDPISGHTALYWYRQSLGQGLEFLIYFQGNSAPDKSGLPSDRFSAERTGGSVSTLTIQRTQQEDSAVYLCASSYSYYYEQYFGPGTRLTVT.

The rearrangement joins TRBV7-2 to TRBJ1-4; 8 bases are shared with TRBD1. Germline V gene sequence: CDR1 SGHTA, CDR2 FQGNSA. V dropped 5 bases and J dropped 2; count of bases not matched to a gene: 10. The CDR3 is 17 residues long. CDR3 protein: CASSRPQGARTNEKLFF. The DNA for the CDR3 is TGTGCCAGCAGCCGACCGCAGGGGGCGCGGACTAATGAAAAACTGTTTTTT.

This clonotype was detected ten times or more. The V and J genes are TRBV7-2 and TRBJ2-3, with a weak D call TRBD2 (5 bases). With 5 bases removed from V and 0 bases from J, the gap between germline ends came to 12 bases. Germline CDR1 SGHTA, CDR2 FQGNSA. This CDR3 is 15 amino acids long. The CDR3 here is CASSPGKVSTDTQYF. In DNA, the CDR3 is TGTGCCAGCAGCCCGGGGAAAGTTAGCACAGATACGCAGTATTTT. The variable domain in full, completed from reference TRBV7-2 and TRBJ2-3, reads GAGVSQSPSNKVTEKGKDVELRCDPISGHTALYWYRQSLGQGLEFLIYFQGNSAPDKSGLPSDRFSAERTGGSVSTLTIQRTQQEDSAVYLCASSPGKVSTDTQYFGPGTRLTVL.

This clonotype has only a few counts. The chain carries TRBV5-4 and TRBJ2-1; weak D call: TRBD2 (6 bases). Trimming removed 1 base at V and 10 bases at J, with 15 bases between. This CDR3 region has 14 residues. Looked up from germline, CDR1 is SGHNT and CDR2 is YYREEE (reference sequence). The CDR3 loop is CASSLFSGRGEQFF. Written as DNA, the CDR3 is TGTGCCAGCAGCTTGTTCTCGGGGCGGGGAGAGCAGTTCTTC. The complete variable domain, with remaining parts taken from reference TRBV5-4 and TRBJ2-1, reads ETGVTQSPTHLIKTRGQQVTLRCSSQSGHNTVSWYQQALGQGPQFIFQYYREEENGRGNFPPRFSGLQFPNYSSELNVNALELDDSALYLCASSLFSGRGEQFFGPGTRLTVL.

This clonotype was observed a handful of times. The junction shows a germline mismatch at one end, possibly a read error. The chain joins TRBV7-7 to TRBJ2-5; perhaps D is TRBD1 or TRBD2 (5 bases each). The germline gives CDR1 SSHAT, CDR2 FNYEAQ (reference sequence). The CDR3 totals 14 residues. The CDR3 is CASSGGPRGETQYF. The CDR3 region has the DNA TGTGCTAGCAGTGGGGGACCGCGAGGGGAGACCCAGTACTTC.

The V call is TRBV3-1, the J call TRBJ1-2, with unresolved D. The germline V and J ends were trimmed by 4 bases and 8 bases, with 14 bases remaining between them. In germline, CDR1 is LGHDT, CDR2 YNNKEL (reference sequence). The CDR3 has 13 residues. The DNA for the CDR3 is TGTGCCAGCAGCCGTACTCCTCCGGAGGGCTACACCTTC. Translating it yields CASSRTPPEGYTF.

This clonotype was seen at least ten times. The chain couples TRBV18 to TRBJ1-3; perhaps TRBD1 as D (6 bases). V lost 6 bases and J lost 2, with 8 bases in between. This CDR3 is 13 amino acids long. CDR1 is KGHSH, CDR2 LQKENI, per germline. CDR3 coding DNA: TGTGCCAGCTCGCGGGACACTGGAAACACCATATATTTT. Translated, it gives CASSRDTGNTIYF. Variable domain in full (rest from reference TRBV18 and TRBJ1-3): NAGVMQNPRHLVRRRGQEARLRCSPMKGHSHVYWYRQLPEEGLKFMVYLQKENIIDESGMPKERFSAEFPKEGPSILRIQQVVRGDSAAYFCASSRDTGNTIYFGEGSWLTVV.

V is TRBV4-1 and J is TRBJ1-1, with TRBD1 as a possible D gene (6 bases). V was cut by 1 base and J by 6 bases, with 18 bases left in between. This CDR3 is built from 16 residues. From germline, CDR1 is MGHRA and CDR2 YSYEKL. The CDR3 region has the DNA TGCGCCAGCAGCCAAGGTATCGGACAGTGGGATCCTGAAGCTTTCTTT. Its protein is CASSQGIGQWDPEAFF.

The V and J genes are TRBV28 and TRBJ2-5; no firm D call. The V and J ends lost 8 bases and 5 bases respectively, with 12 bases between them. Germline V gives CDR1 MDHEN, CDR2 SYDVKM. The CDR3 covers 12 residues. CDR3 sequence (DNA): TGTGCCAGCCATGATTTGGGGGAGACCCAGTACTTC. Protein: CASHDLGETQYF.

In its sample, this clonotype was seen a few times. The chain couples TRBV10-3 to TRBJ2-1; 9 nucleotides agree with TRBD2. CDR1 and CDR2 from the germline V gene are ENHRY and SYGVKD. V dropped 8 bases and J dropped 8; count of bases not matched to a gene: 7. The length of the CDR3 is 13 residues. The CDR3 nucleotides read TGTGCCATCGGGACTAGCACTAATGATGAGCAGTTCTTC. Protein product: CAIGTSTNDEQFF.

This clonotype was observed many times. This rearrangement joins TRBV4-1 to TRBJ2-7, with D uncertain. The CDR3 spans 16 residues. V was cut by 0 bases and J by 2 bases, with 14 bases left in between. Germline V gene sequence: CDR1 MGHRA, CDR2 YSYEKL. The chain's CDR3 is CASSQESTPPPYEQYF. The CDR3 bases are TGCGCCAGCAGCCAAGAGTCTACTCCTCCTCCCTACGAGCAGTACTTC.

This clonotype occurred a few times. The chain has TRBV10-1 and TRBJ2-7; D might be TRBD1 (5 bases). The CDR3 runs to 12 residues. The V end lost 4 bases, the J end lost 5 bases, and 9 bases lay between the germline ends. Looked up from germline, CDR1 is WNHNN and CDR2 is SYGVQD (reference sequence). This CDR3 reads CASSGNRNEQYF. The CDR3 nucleotides read TGCGCCAGCAGTGGAAACAGGAACGAGCAGTACTTC.

V usage is TRBV4-3 and J usage is TRBJ1-6; D may be TRBD1 (5 bases). The germline CDR1 and CDR2 sequences are LGHNA and YSLEER. There are 16 residues in the CDR3. The V and J ends lost 0 bases and 3 bases respectively, with 9 bases between them. CDR3 nucleotide sequence: TGCGCCAGCAGCCAAGAACGGACACTCTATAATTCACCCCTCCACTTT. This sequence encodes CASSQERTLYNSPLHF.

The CDR3 loop reads CASPLPRGSPQPQHF. The CDR3 DNA follows: TGCGCCAGTCCCCTCCCCAGGGGTAGCCCTCAGCCCCAGCATTTT. The chain employs TRBV5-1 and TRBJ1-5; D possibly corresponds to TRBD1 (6 bases). From germline, CDR1 is SGHRS and CDR2 YFSETQ. Trimming shortened V by 8 bases and J by 6 bases, and 21 bases separated the two germline ends. The CDR3 consists of 15 residues.

This clonotype was counted between two and nine times. The CDR3 bases are TGTGCCAGCTCATTTAGCGTGGCAGGGATGGAGCCCCAGCATTTT. Translating gives CASSFSVAGMEPQHF. The genes are TRBV18 and TRBJ1-5; the D gene is possibly TRBD1 (5 bases). The CDR3 spans 15 residues. The germline gives CDR1 KGHSH, CDR2 LQKENI. The V gene lost 5 bases and the J gene lost 8 bases, with 19 bases spanning the gap. Full variable domain (remainder filled in from reference TRBV18 and TRBJ1-5): NAGVMQNPRHLVRRRGQEARLRCSPMKGHSHVYWYRQLPEEGLKFMVYLQKENIIDESGMPKERFSAEFPKEGPSILRIQQVVRGDSAAYFCASSFSVAGMEPQHFGDGTRLSIL.